A single sample gave rise to the 22 T cell receptor beta chains below, sequenced in a study of Ad26.COV2.S vaccination and SARS-CoV-2 variants. Indicated treatment: over 15 received Ad26.COV2.S at low or high dose, single or two shots; about 5 received placebo; per-sample allocation not given. After the first vaccine or placebo injection, samples were drawn on day 63. Libraries were prepared by immunoSEQ multiplex PCR; TCRdb keeps only in-frame clonotypes and omits some of them. The sample consists of a few hundred thousand clones, around 86% of them appearing once. The sequenced sample was peripheral blood, obtained in a trial of Ad26.COV2.S vaccine versus placebo. Receptor source: a person aged 18-60 years who received the Ad26.COV2.S COVID-19 vaccine or a placebo.

The V call is TRBV27, the J call TRBJ2-3; tentatively, D is TRBD1 or TRBD2 (6 bases each). The length of the CDR3 is 12 residues. Germline-derived CDR1 and CDR2 are MNHEY and SMNVEV (reference sequence). Trimming left V 8 bases short and J 9 bases short, with 15 bases between. CDR3 coding DNA: TGTGCCAGCGGCATGGGGGGCGAGACGCAGTATTTT. This codes for CASGMGGETQYF.

The CDR3 DNA follows: TGTGCCAGCTCCGGGACGAATAATTCACCCCTCCACTTT. Amino acid sequence: CASSGTNNSPLHF. The genes are TRBV2 and TRBJ1-6; tentative D call: TRBD1 (5 bases). Germline CDR1 reads SNHLY; CDR2 reads FYNNEI. The CDR3 runs 13 residues. V lost 8 bases and J lost 5, with 10 bases in between.

The chain links TRBV3-1 (or the pseudogene TRBV3-2) to TRBJ2-3; TRBD1 matches 7 bases. CDR1 LGHDT and CDR2 YNNKEL come from the germline V gene (reference sequence). The V gene end was trimmed by 0 bases and the J gene end by 5 bases; junction bases not matched to a gene: 5. The CDR3 is 15 residues long. The CDR3 DNA is TGTGCCAGCAGCCAAGATTCAGGGGGAGAAGATACGCAGTATTTT. Translated, it gives CASSQDSGGEDTQYF.

The chain employs TRBV5-1 and TRBJ1-2; D remains unclear. Between the trimmed V and J ends, which lost 0 bases and 2 bases, there was a span of 8 bases. The CDR3 runs 14 residues. Per the germline V gene, CDR1 is SGHRS and CDR2 is YFSETQ. The CDR3 loop reads CASSLGTENYGYTF. CDR3 DNA: TGCGCCAGCAGCTTGGGAACAGAGAACTATGGCTACACCTTC.

The chain joins TRBV28 to TRBJ2-7; no definite D call. V was pared by 9 bases and J by 6 bases, with 15 bases between. This CDR3 contains 12 residues. CDR1 is MDHEN, CDR2 SYDVKM, per germline. CDR3 amino acids: CASSVGSGEQYF. CDR3 DNA sequence: TGTGCCAGTAGTGTGGGGTCTGGCGAGCAGTACTTC. Combining the CDR3 with reference TRBV28 and TRBJ2-7 gives the whole variable domain DVKVTQSSRYLVKRTGEKVFLECVQDMDHENMFWYRQDPGLGLRLIYFSYDVKMKEKGDIPEGYSVSREKKERFSLILESASTNQTSMYLCASSVGSGEQYFGPGTRLTVT.

Only one count was recorded for this clone. J is TRBJ1-5 and V is TRBV5-5; D is unresolved. Germline assignment: CDR1 SGHKS and CDR2 YYEKEE (reference sequence). The CDR3 spans 15 residues. V was clipped by 2 bases and J by 0 bases, with 9 bases between them. The CDR3 loop is CASSFGGDSNQPQHF. Written as DNA, the CDR3 is TGTGCCAGCAGCTTCGGCGGGGATAGCAATCAGCCCCAGCATTTT.

This clone was found once. V and J are TRBV30 and TRBJ1-2, with D uncertain. V dropped 3 bases and J dropped 8 bases, with 10 bases sitting between them. The germline V gene has CDR1 GTSNPN and CDR2 SVGIG (reference sequence). The CDR3 loop spans 11 amino acids. CDR3 region: CAWSRAGGYTF. The CDR3 DNA reads TGTGCCTGGAGCCGGGCAGGCGGCTACACCTTC.

This clone was picked up one time. The chain employs TRBV5-4 and TRBJ2-7; 10 bases match TRBD1. Germline lookup yields CDR1 SGHNT and CDR2 YYREEE (reference sequence). This CDR3 has 15 amino acids. J was trimmed by 2 bases and V by 5 bases; bases with no gene match: 7. The CDR3 region is CASSYPGQGTYEQYF. The CDR3 nucleotides are TGTGCCAGCAGTTACCCGGGACAGGGGACCTACGAGCAGTACTTC.

The J gene is TRBJ1-1, the V gene TRBV6-5; 7 bases are shared with TRBD1. The CDR3 is 13 residues long. CDR1 is MNHEY, CDR2 SVGAGI, per germline. Trimming took 6 bases from V and 4 from J; bases not matched to a gene: 5. The CDR3 coding sequence is TGTGCCAGCAGAGAGACAGGGAGCACTGAAGCTTTCTTT. Its translation is CASRETGSTEAFF.

This chain links TRBV24-1 with TRBJ2-1, with unresolved D. V gave up 2 bases and J gave up 0 bases, with 13 bases separating them. The CDR3 covers 17 residues. The germline CDR1 and CDR2 sequences are KGHDR and SFDVKD. CDR3 coding DNA: TGTGCCACCAGTGATTCTGGACGGCATAGCTCCTACAATGAGCAGTTCTTC. This encodes CATSDSGRHSSYNEQFF.

Of note for this clone: Other DNA sequences in the same sample also yield this CDR3. V usage is TRBV30 and J usage is TRBJ1-2; D might be TRBD1 (6 bases). CDR3 size: 12 residues. The germline V gene encodes CDR1 GTSNPN and CDR2 SVGIG (reference sequence). V was shortened by 0 bases and J by 6 bases, with 8 bases between the two germline ends. The CDR3 protein is CAWSVGGHGYTF. In DNA form, the CDR3 reads TGTGCCTGGAGTGTCGGGGGGCATGGCTACACCTTC.

J is TRBJ1-2 and V is TRBV3-1 (or the pseudogene TRBV3-2); D call uncertain. This CDR3 has 12 residues. Looked up from germline, CDR1 is LGHDT and CDR2 is YNNKEL (reference sequence). V was trimmed by 3 bases and J by 6 bases, leaving 8 bases between them. CDR3 protein: CASSHTIHGYTF. CDR3 sequence (DNA): TGTGCCAGCAGCCATACTATTCATGGCTACACCTTC.

The V and J genes are TRBV7-6 and TRBJ2-7, with TRBD2 matching over 12 bases. Germline assignment: CDR1 SGHVS and CDR2 FNYEAQ. CDR3 length equals 16 residues. J lost 2 bases, V lost 5 bases, and 7 bases had no gene match. CDR3 coding DNA: TGTGCCAGCAGCCCCCTAGGACTAGCGGGAACCTACGAGCAGTACTTC. Translated: CASSPLGLAGTYEQYF.

The chain links TRBV7-9 to TRBJ1-2; perhaps TRBD1 as D (6 bases). Looked up from germline, CDR1 is SEHNR and CDR2 is FQNEAQ (reference sequence). This CDR3 region has 14 residues. V lost 1 base, J lost 8 bases, and 14 bases lay in between. CDR3 in amino acids: CASSLEVGARGYTF. As DNA, the CDR3 is TGTGCCAGCAGCTTAGAGGTGGGGGCGAGGGGCTACACCTTC.

This chain links TRBV12-3 or TRBV12-4 with TRBJ1-1; TRBD1 agrees at 9 bases. J lost 8 bases, V lost 6 bases, and 7 bases had no gene match. The CDR3 totals 13 residues. The CDR3 here is CASRTGTGLEAFF. DNA of the CDR3: TGTGCCAGCAGAACCGGGACAGGGCTGGAAGCTTTCTTT.

The chain recombines TRBV15 with TRBJ1-5; maybe TRBD1 (5 bases). The germline CDR1 and CDR2 sequences are LNHNV and YYDKDF (reference sequence). Trimming stripped 7 bases from V and 4 bases from J, with 17 bases between. The CDR3 contains 15 residues. The CDR3 DNA reads TGTGCCACCACAATCAGCGGGGGGATAAATCAGCCCCAGCATTTT. It specifies CATTISGGINQPQHF. Filled out from reference TRBV15 and TRBJ1-5, the complete variable domain reads DAMVIQNPRYQVTQFGKPVTLSCSQTLNHNVMYWYQQKSSQAPKLLFHYYDKDFNNEADTPDNFQSRRPNTSFCFLDIRSPGLGDTAMYLCATTISGGINQPQHFGDGTRLSIL.

The chain recombines TRBV10-3 with TRBJ1-1; D perhaps matches TRBD1 (6 bases). CDR3 size: 12 residues. V was shortened by 6 bases and J by 7 bases, with 12 bases between the two germline ends. Germline V gene data show CDR1 as ENHRY and CDR2 as SYGVKD. The CDR3 spells CAIRGQANEAFF. Here the CDR3 DNA reads TGTGCCATCAGGGGACAAGCAAATGAAGCTTTCTTT.

The V call is TRBV7-2, the J call TRBJ2-7, with TRBD2 identical over 10 bases. J was trimmed by 0 bases and V by 4 bases; bases with no gene match: 9. Germline V gene data show CDR1 as SGHTA and CDR2 as FQGNSA. This CDR3 comprises 17 residues. The CDR3 DNA is TGTGCCAGCAGCTCCCCCAGCGGGGGGGCCATCTCCTACGAGCAGTACTTC. Amino acids: CASSSPSGGAISYEQYF. Based on the CDR3 plus reference TRBV7-2 and TRBJ2-7, the full variable domain is GAGVSQSPSNKVTEKGKDVELRCDPISGHTALYWYRQSLGQGLEFLIYFQGNSAPDKSGLPSDRFSAERTGGSVSTLTIQRTQQEDSAVYLCASSSPSGGAISYEQYFGPGTRLTVT.

This clone was observed once. The chain carries TRBV4-2 and TRBJ1-3, with D hard to call. Deletions cut 1 base from V and 0 bases from J, with 4 bases between. CDR3 length equals 14 residues. CDR1 is LGHNA and CDR2 is YNFKEQ in the germline V gene. CDR3 amino acids: CASSQGRSGNTIYF. DNA of the CDR3: TGTGCCAGCAGCCAAGGGCGCTCTGGAAACACCATATATTTT.

V gene TRBV27 combines with J gene TRBJ2-6; 12 nucleotides align to TRBD1. This CDR3 is built from 17 residues. Losses at the gene ends were 2 bases for V and 4 bases for J; bases not matched to a gene: 3. Germline V gene data show CDR1 as MNHEY and CDR2 as SMNVEV (reference sequence). The CDR3 is CASSLRDRGHGANVLTF. In nucleotides, the CDR3 is TGTGCCAGCAGTTTACGGGACAGGGGGCACGGGGCCAACGTCCTGACTTTC.

The chain combines TRBV5-1 with TRBJ2-1; D call uncertain. Trimming shortened V by 1 base and J by 9 bases, and 5 bases separated the two germline ends. The CDR3 is made up of 11 amino acids. Germline V gene lookup returns CDR1 SGHRS and CDR2 YFSETQ. CDR3 nucleotides: TGCGCCAGCAGCTTGTACCTTGAGCAGTTCTTC. Translated, it gives CASSLYLEQFF.

The chain has TRBV28 and TRBJ2-3; the D is unclear. The CDR3 runs to 15 residues. Trimming removed 6 bases at V and 1 base at J, with 14 bases between. Germline values: CDR1 MDHEN, CDR2 SYDVKM. The CDR3 coding sequence is TGTGCCAGCAGCTTAGGGTCCGTAGGCACAGATACGCAGTATTTT. Translated, it gives CASSLGSVGTDTQYF.